The clone carrying this TCR beta chain was seen at least ten times. Its antigen is not known. Pregnant or lactating patients were excluded, as were those with uncontrolled infection or other autoimmune disease. This record comes from a study of T cells in Graves' hyperthyroidism and ophthalmopathy. Overall study findings and caveats: Ophthalmopathy and stable hyperthyroidism were separated by a 13 V-J model. Peripheral blood also featured most of the thyroid clonotypes expanded above 0.001. Model output signaled ophthalmopathy a median roughly 6.1 months ahead of onset.

It was RNA transcripts that yielded the amplified TCR beta CDR3 regions. A set of HTBI primers served as the primers for a first-round RT-PCR of the TCR CDR3. TCRdb used MiXCR to reprocess the multiplex PCR reads, holding one entry per CDR3 protein. The repertoire has roughly 500,000 distinct CDR3 sequences, over 35% of them found once; the top ten carry about two fifths. V lost 7 bases and J lost 7, with 22 bases in between. The CDR3 runs to 16 residues. CDR1 and CDR2 (germline): ENHRY, SYGVKD. This TCR came from an adult woman with Graves' disease, either hyperthyroidism or ophthalmopathy (not recorded which). What was sequenced was peripheral blood or thyroid tissue (not recorded which). This chain connects TRBV10-3 to TRBJ2-2, with a weak D call TRBD2 (5 bases). CDR3 sequence: CAIKSLGSLDNGELFF. CDR3 DNA sequence: TGTGCCATCAAAAGTCTAGGGAGTCTCGATAACGGGGAGCTGTTTTTT.